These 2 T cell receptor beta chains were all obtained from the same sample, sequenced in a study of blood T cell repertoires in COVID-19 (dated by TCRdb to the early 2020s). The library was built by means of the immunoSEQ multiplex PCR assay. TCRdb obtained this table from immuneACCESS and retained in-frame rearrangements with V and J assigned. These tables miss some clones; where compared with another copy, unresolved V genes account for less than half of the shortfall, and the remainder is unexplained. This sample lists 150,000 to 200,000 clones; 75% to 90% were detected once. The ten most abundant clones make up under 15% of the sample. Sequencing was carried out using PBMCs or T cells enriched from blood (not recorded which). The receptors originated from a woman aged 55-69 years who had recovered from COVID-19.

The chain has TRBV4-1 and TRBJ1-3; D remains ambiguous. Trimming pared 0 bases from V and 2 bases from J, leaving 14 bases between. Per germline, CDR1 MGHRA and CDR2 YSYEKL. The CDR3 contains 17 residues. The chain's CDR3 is CASSQDIRGSAGNTIYF. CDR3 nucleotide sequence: TGCGCCAGCAGCCAAGATATCCGGGGATCGGCTGGAAACACCATATATTTT.

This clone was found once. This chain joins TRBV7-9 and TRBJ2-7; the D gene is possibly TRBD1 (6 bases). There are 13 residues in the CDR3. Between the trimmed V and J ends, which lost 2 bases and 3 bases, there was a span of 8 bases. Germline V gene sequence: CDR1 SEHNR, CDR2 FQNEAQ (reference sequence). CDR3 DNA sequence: TGTGCCAGCAGCTTAACAGGGATCTACGAGCAGTACTTC. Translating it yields CASSLTGIYEQYF.